This passage covers 26 T cell receptor beta chains from one sample sequenced in a study of early T cells in non-severe SARS-CoV-2 infection (dated by TCRdb to the early 2020s). Library prep was done by 5' RACE. The listed sequencing device is NextSeq 500. TCRdb trimmed public reads at Q25 via fastp, called clones via MiXCR and kept in-frame beta chains. Every distinct CDR3 protein forms one entry, paired with its most common genes and DNA. The sample table shows around 80,000 distinct CDR3 sequences, and about an eighth are seen once. Around 1.5% of the sample is held by the ten biggest clonotypes. The sequenced sample consisted of whole blood. These receptors originate from an adult who was a healthcare worker with PCR-confirmed SARS-CoV-2 infection or an uninfected control (not recorded which).

The chain carries TRBV10-3 and TRBJ2-1; TRBD1 aligns across 7 bases. V lost 7 bases to trimming and J lost 0 bases; unmatched junction nucleotides: 3. The germline V gene has CDR1 ENHRY and CDR2 SYGVKD. The CDR3 sequence is 14 residues long. The chain's CDR3 is CAIKGASSYNEQFF. For the CDR3, the DNA is TGTGCCATCAAGGGGGCTAGCTCCTACAATGAGCAGTTCTTC.

The chain couples TRBV30 to TRBJ2-1; possible D gene TRBD2, 5 bases. The V end was cut by 0 bases, the J end by 5 bases, with 17 bases between. CDR3 length: 16 amino acids. CDR1 and CDR2 (germline): GTSNPN, SVGIG (reference sequence). CDR3 amino acids: CAWSVPFAGENNEQFF. CDR3 nucleotides: TGTGCCTGGAGTGTACCCTTTGCGGGCGAGAACAATGAGCAGTTCTTC.

This clonotype was seen many times. This sequence joins TRBV3-1 and TRBJ2-1; D could derive from TRBD1 or TRBD2 (5 bases each). The CDR3 contains 13 residues. The germline gives CDR1 LGHDT, CDR2 YNNKEL (reference sequence). Trimming left V 1 base short and J 14 bases short, with 15 bases between. The CDR3 DNA follows: TGTGCCAGCAGCCAAGGGGACGTGGGGATGGAGTTCTTC. This encodes CASSQGDVGMEFF.

The table lists this clonotype with many counts. This chain links TRBV19 with TRBJ1-2, with TRBD1 matching 7 bases. The germline CDR1 and CDR2 sequences are LNHDA and SQIVND (reference sequence). V lost 3 bases, J lost 7 bases, and 11 bases stayed unmatched. This CDR3 contains 15 residues. CDR3 sequence: CASSIGQVGSSGYTF. The CDR3 bases are TGTGCCAGTAGTATCGGACAGGTTGGTTCAAGTGGCTACACCTTC.

In its sample, this clonotype was seen a few times. The chain recombines TRBV7-2 with TRBJ1-5; TRBD1 aligns across 7 bases. The CDR3 totals 14 residues. The ends lost 5 bases at V and 4 bases at J; junction bases unmatched: 5. Looked up from germline, CDR1 is SGHTA and CDR2 is FQGNSA. CDR3 sequence reads: CASSRQGSNQPQHF. In nucleotides, the CDR3 is TGTGCCAGCAGCCGACAGGGATCAAATCAGCCCCAGCATTTT.

This clonotype has at least ten counts. The chain employs TRBV4-3 and TRBJ2-7; D may correspond to TRBD1 or TRBD2 (6 bases each). The ends were cut back, 0 bases at V and 3 bases at J, with 15 bases in the middle. The CDR3 runs 16 residues. Per germline, CDR1 LGHNA and CDR2 YSLEER. Here the CDR3 reads CASSQERGGRGYEQYF. The CDR3, as DNA: TGCGCCAGCAGCCAAGAGCGAGGGGGGAGAGGCTACGAGCAGTACTTC.

The chain combines TRBV7-2 with TRBJ2-1; either TRBD1 or TRBD2 may supply D (5 bases each). The CDR3 is 13 amino acids. Germline CDR1 SGHTA, CDR2 FQGNSA. With 4 bases removed from V and 7 bases from J, the gap between germline ends came to 11 bases. The CDR3 region is CASSWGPQNEQFF. In DNA, the CDR3 is TGTGCCAGCAGCTGGGGACCTCAAAATGAGCAGTTCTTC. The full variable domain, with the rest looked up from reference TRBV7-2 and TRBJ2-1, is GAGVSQSPSNKVTEKGKDVELRCDPISGHTALYWYRQSLGQGLEFLIYFQGNSAPDKSGLPSDRFSAERTGGSVSTLTIQRTQQEDSAVYLCASSWGPQNEQFFGPGTRLTVL.

This clonotype has a count of ten or more. J is TRBJ2-1 and V is TRBV4-3; possibly TRBD1 for D (5 bases). From germline, CDR1 is LGHNA and CDR2 YSLEER. This CDR3 is built from 12 residues. V dropped 0 bases and J dropped 11 bases, with 8 bases sitting between them. This CDR3 reads CASSQERGKQFF. CDR3 in DNA: TGCGCCAGCAGCCAAGAAAGGGGCAAGCAGTTCTTC.

The rearrangement uses TRBV24-1 and TRBJ2-3, with D possibly being TRBD1 or TRBD2 (5 bases each). CDR1 is KGHDR and CDR2 is SFDVKD in the germline V gene. Trimming cost V 3 bases and J 2 bases, with 11 bases left between them. There are 15 residues in the CDR3. The CDR3 reads CATSDTGGPTDTQYF. CDR3 in DNA: TGTGCCACCAGTGATACTGGGGGACCCACAGATACGCAGTATTTT.

In this sample, this clonotype turned up a few times. The V gene is TRBV20-1, the J gene TRBJ2-6; D unresolved. Per germline, CDR1 DFQATT and CDR2 SNEGSKA (reference sequence). Trimming took off 6 bases at V and 4 bases at J, with 13 bases between the two ends. This CDR3 is built from 14 residues. The CDR3, as DNA: TGCAGTGCACCAACGCGGCGCGGGGCCAACGTCCTGACTTTC. It codes for CSAPTRRGANVLTF.

The table lists this clonotype with many counts. The chain uses TRBV7-2 and TRBJ2-2, with TRBD1 as a possible D gene (5 bases). This CDR3 spans 16 amino acids. Trimming cost V 5 bases and J 2 bases, with 15 bases left between them. Germline V gene lookup returns CDR1 SGHTA and CDR2 FQGNSA. CDR3 residues: CASSGRSGLNTGELFF. DNA of the CDR3: TGTGCCAGCAGCGGACGATCAGGGCTCAACACCGGGGAGCTGTTTTTT.

This chain links TRBV29-1 with TRBJ2-5; the D is unclear. Germline lookup yields CDR1 SQVTM and CDR2 ANQGSEA. V was clipped by 1 base and J by 1 base, with 13 bases between them. The CDR3 length is 15 residues. CDR3 protein: CSVEGWGSLQETQYF. The DNA for the CDR3 is TGCAGCGTTGAAGGTTGGGGTTCCCTCCAAGAGACCCAGTACTTC.

This clonotype has only a few counts. The rearrangement links TRBV5-1 to TRBJ1-1, with 8 bases identical to TRBD1. The germline V gene has CDR1 SGHRS and CDR2 YFSETQ. Trimming took 0 bases from V and 2 from J; bases not matched to a gene: 6. The CDR3 extends over 16 amino acids. This CDR3 reads CASSLVGQELNTEAFF. The DNA for the CDR3 is TGCGCCAGCAGCTTGGTGGGACAGGAACTTAACACTGAAGCTTTCTTT.

This rearrangement joins TRBV7-2 to TRBJ2-2; TRBD1 matches at 8 bases. This CDR3 is built from 16 residues. J lost 5 bases, V lost 1 base, and 6 bases had no gene match. CDR1 is SGHTA, CDR2 FQGNSA, per germline. This chain's CDR3 is CASSLGQGAKTGELFF. Here the CDR3 DNA reads TGTGCCAGCAGCTTAGGGCAGGGGGCAAAAACCGGGGAGCTGTTTTTT.

This clonotype was observed many times. The J gene is TRBJ2-2, the V gene TRBV4-3; D tentatively fits TRBD1 or TRBD2 (5 bases each). The V gene lost 0 bases and the J gene lost 7 bases, with 9 bases spanning the gap. The V gene's germline CDR1 is LGHNA and CDR2 YSLEER. CDR3 length: 14 residues. This chain's CDR3 is CASSQDWGNGELFF. The DNA of the CDR3 is TGCGCCAGCAGCCAAGATTGGGGGAACGGGGAGCTGTTTTTT.

This clonotype came up a few times. DNA of the CDR3: TGTGCCAGCAGCCTTACCTACGAGCAGTACTTC. It codes for CASSLTYEQYF. This chain links TRBV6-2 or TRBV6-3 with TRBJ2-7; D gene unclear. Trimming removed 6 bases from V and 2 bases from J, with 5 bases in between. This CDR3 is 11 amino acids long. CDR1 is MNHEY, CDR2 SVGEGT, per germline.

There are many counts of this clonotype. The rearrangement uses TRBV11-2 and TRBJ2-1, with D hard to call. This CDR3 is 13 amino acids long. CDR1 is SGHAT, CDR2 FQNNGV, per germline. The V and J ends lost 4 bases and 6 bases respectively, with 10 bases between them. This CDR3 is CASSSSGGNEQFF. The CDR3 DNA follows: TGTGCCAGCAGCTCCTCAGGCGGCAATGAGCAGTTCTTC.

This clonotype was found many times. This rearrangement joins TRBV5-1 to TRBJ2-7; perhaps TRBD2 as D (7 bases). This CDR3 contains 15 residues. The ends were cut back, 2 bases at V and 3 bases at J, with 15 bases in the middle. In germline, CDR1 is SGHRS, CDR2 YFSETQ. The CDR3 is CASSLEAGQNYEQYF. The CDR3 bases are TGCGCCAGCAGCTTAGAAGCGGGACAAAACTACGAGCAGTACTTC.

The table lists this clonotype with a few counts. The chain joins TRBV6-1 to TRBJ2-6; 14 bases map to TRBD2. Germline V gene data show CDR1 as MNHNS and CDR2 as SASEGT. CDR3 length: 20 residues. The V and J ends lost 6 bases and 0 bases, in that order; junction bases with no gene match: 10. DNA for the CDR3: TGTGCCAGCAGAGCAACCGGGACTAGCGGGAGACGCTCTGGGGCCAACGTCCTGACTTTC. Its protein product is CASRATGTSGRRSGANVLTF.

This clonotype was seen a handful of times. This chain connects TRBV14 to TRBJ2-3, with 10 bases lining up with TRBD2. The CDR3 spans 15 residues. CDR1 and CDR2 from the germline V gene are SGHDN and FVKESK. V trimming: 2 bases; J trimming: 4 bases; junction bases outside the gene matches: 3. CDR3 DNA: TGTGCCAGCAGCCAAAGGACTAGCGGAGCAGATACGCAGTATTTT. This sequence encodes CASSQRTSGADTQYF.

This clonotype was recorded many times. The chain recombines TRBV2 with TRBJ1-5, with 8 bases matching TRBD1. The CDR3 has 14 residues. The ends lost 8 bases at V and 0 bases at J; junction bases unmatched: 3. From germline, CDR1 is SNHLY and CDR2 FYNNEI. CDR3 amino acids: CASRTGNSNQPQHF. CDR3 bases: TGTGCCAGCCGGACAGGGAATAGCAATCAGCCCCAGCATTTT.

This clonotype was recorded a few times. This rearrangement joins TRBV20-1 to TRBJ2-2; D gene unclear. Germline V CDR1 and CDR2: DFQATT, SNEGSKA (reference sequence). This CDR3 has 14 residues. Between the trimmed V and J ends, which lost 3 bases and 5 bases, there was a span of 13 bases. In nucleotides, the CDR3 is TGCAGTGCTAGGGTAGCTTACCGGACCGGGGAGCTGTTTTTT. It yields the protein CSARVAYRTGELFF.

This clonotype has ten or more counts. The chain links TRBV11-3 to TRBJ2-1; TRBD2 matches 9 bases. V lost 5 bases, J lost 9 bases, and 11 bases stayed unmatched. There are 15 residues in the CDR3. Looked up from germline, CDR1 is SGHNT and CDR2 is YENEEA. The CDR3 region is CASSPGTSPVPEQFF. Written as DNA, the CDR3 is TGTGCCAGCAGCCCAGGGACTAGCCCCGTTCCTGAGCAGTTCTTC.

Comment on this clonotype: With a much larger clone just one base away, this may be a read error. This chain joins TRBV7-9 and TRBJ2-7, with D perhaps being TRBD1 or TRBD2 (5 bases each). The CDR3 is 14 residues long. Germline CDR1 reads SEHNR; CDR2 reads FQNEAQ (reference sequence). V lost 4 bases and J lost 10, with 20 bases in between. CDR3 DNA: TGTGCCAGCAGCTCATCCCAGGGCGACTACGTACAGTACTTC. Its protein is CASSSSQGDYVQYF.

This clonotype has only a few counts. This chain uses TRBV4-1 with TRBJ1-2; unclear D gene. The CDR3 extends over 12 amino acids. V lost 4 bases to trimming and J lost 4 bases, with 7 bases between them. Germline V gives CDR1 MGHRA, CDR2 YSYEKL. The CDR3 loop reads CASSPWFYGYTF. CDR3 bases: TGCGCCAGCAGCCCCTGGTTCTATGGCTACACCTTC.

The chain combines TRBV29-1 with TRBJ1-2, with D tentatively TRBD1 (5 bases). The CDR3 extends over 14 amino acids. V lost 5 bases to trimming and J lost 6 bases, with 19 bases between them. The germline gives CDR1 SQVTM, CDR2 ANQGSEA. CDR3 coding DNA: TGCAGCGTTCCGCCTGGGGGTCGAATCCATGGCTACACCTTC. It encodes CSVPPGGRIHGYTF.